Listed below are T cell receptor beta chains from one sample, sequenced in a study of T cell responses to AZD1222 COVID-19 vaccine. Method: immunoSEQ multiplex PCR; TCRdb's copy keeps in-frame clones and lacks some. The sample gives 120,000 or so clones, approximately 88% of which show up once; 4.5% to 5% is in the top ten. The sample in question was peripheral blood, obtained on day 0 of AZD1222 vaccination. These receptors came from an adult in good health. CDR3s include the opening cysteine and the closing phenylalanine or tryptophan. A D gene is named only where the DNA matches it firmly. Rows may omit the clone size; those that give it use once, few, many or a size class.

j_call v_call cdr3_length d_call clone_size cdr3_nt cdr3_aa
TRBJ1-6 TRBV10-3 13 - - TGTGCCATCAGTGAGAGGGAGTACTCACCCCTCCACTTT CAISEREYSPLHF
TRBJ2-7 TRBV6-5 13 TRBD2 - TGTGCCAGCATAGGTAGCGGGGATACGGAGCAGTACTTC CASIGSGDTEQYF
TRBJ1-1 TRBV4-2 12 - - TGTGCCAGCAGGAGCATTGACGGTGAAGCTTTCTTT CASRSIDGEAFF
TRBJ1-6 TRBV6-5 14 TRBD1 - TGTGCCAGCAGAGTTACAGGGGTACATTCACCCCTCCACTTT CASRVTGVHSPLHF
TRBJ1-1 TRBV18 15 - - TGTGCCAGCTCACGCTCCCGGGACTTTAACACTGAAGCTTTCTTT CASSRSRDFNTEAFF
TRBJ1-6 TRBV12-3/TRBV12-4 13 - - TGTGCCAGCAGTTCTCGAGGAGGAACACCCCTCCACTTT CASSSRGGTPLHF
TRBJ2-2 TRBV11-2 14 TRBD2 - TGTGCCAGCATAGGACTAGCCCACACCGGGGAGCTGTTTTTT CASIGLAHTGELFF
TRBJ2-5 TRBV5-1 11 - - TGCGCCAGCAGTCGTCAAGAGACCCAGTACTTC CASSRQETQYF
TRBJ2-3 TRBV6-5 14 - once TGTGCCAGCACGGGCGGGGTCGGGACAGATACGCAGTATTTT CASTGGVGTDTQYF
TRBJ1-1 TRBV18 14 TRBD1 - TGTGCCAGCTCACTAGGACAGGAGAACACTGAAGCTTTCTTT CASSLGQENTEAFF
TRBJ2-2 TRBV5-6 16 TRBD1 - TGTGCCAGCAGCTTGGCGCTTACAGGGGGCTCCGGGGAGCTGTTTTTT CASSLALTGGSGELFF
TRBJ1-1 TRBV19 14 TRBD1 - TGTGCCAGTAGTCGGGACAGGGGAGGTACTGAAGCTTTCTTT CASSRDRGGTEAFF
TRBJ1-1 TRBV11-2 13 - - TGTGCCAGCAGCTTAGAGGGGGTTTCTGAAGCTTTCTTT CASSLEGVSEAFF
TRBJ2-2 TRBV7-2 15 - - TGTGCCAGCAGCTTGTCCTGGCACGCCACCGGGGAGCTGTTTTTT CASSLSWHATGELFF
TRBJ1-5 TRBV2 14 - - TGTGCCAGCAGAGAACGACAGGGCAATCAGCCCCAGCATTTT CASRERQGNQPQHF
TRBJ2-1 TRBV4-1 13 - - TGCGCCAGCAGCACGCAATTAAGCAATGAGCAGTTCTTC CASSTQLSNEQFF
TRBJ2-5 TRBV7-2 15 TRBD2 - TGTGCCAGCAGCCCCAAACTAGCGGTCGGTGGGACCCAGTACTTC CASSPKLAVGGTQYF
TRBJ1-2 TRBV19 13 - - TGTGCCAGTACCCTGGGGGAGAACTATGGCTACACCTTC CASTLGENYGYTF
TRBJ1-2 TRBV7-2 14 TRBD1 - TGTGCCAGCAGCTTAGACCGACAGGGGGGCGGCTACACCTTC CASSLDRQGGGYTF
TRBJ1-1 TRBV6-1 16 TRBD1 - TGTGCCAGCAGTGATTCAGGGACAGGGCGTATTACTGAAGCTTTCTTT CASSDSGTGRITEAFF
TRBJ2-2 TRBV27 17 - - TGTGCCAGCAGTTTATCGAGGAGGCAGGGTGGCACCGGGGAGCTGTTTTTT CASSLSRRQGGTGELFF
TRBJ1-5 TRBV19 14 - - TGTGCCAGTAGTAGGGGGGAAGGCAATCAGCCCCAGCATTTT CASSRGEGNQPQHF
TRBJ1-1 TRBV10-1 13 - - TGCGCCAGCAGTTCACAGGGAGGCACTGAAGCTTTCTTT CASSSQGGTEAFF